Presented here are 10 T cell receptor beta chains from one specimen sequenced in a study of cytomegalovirus exposure and HLA in healthy donors. A multiplex PCR was run with 60 Vbeta primers and 13 Jbeta primers. The data were produced by immunoSEQ multiplex PCR, yet TCRdb's version contains in-frame clones alone and is incomplete. The repertoire consists of about 130,000 clones, with 55% to 75% occurring once and the leading ten covering approximately 1.5%. Sequencing used PBMCs. The receptors derive from a man aged 25-45 years in good health and CMV-seropositive.

This clone was observed a handful of times. This chain connects TRBV5-6 to TRBJ2-5, with D possibly matching TRBD2 (7 bases). This CDR3 region has 13 residues. Germline V gene lookup returns CDR1 SGHDT and CDR2 YYEEEE. V shed 2 bases and J shed 13 bases, with 18 bases lying between them. The CDR3 protein is CASSFGLGGGWYF. The CDR3 DNA reads as TGTGCCAGCAGCTTTGGACTAGGGGGGGGGTGGTACTTC.

The chain carries TRBV2 and TRBJ2-5; TRBD2 matches 11 bases. CDR3 size: 15 residues. J lost 5 bases, V lost 8 bases, and 10 bases had no gene match. The germline gives CDR1 SNHLY, CDR2 FYNNEI. Written as DNA, the CDR3 is TGTGCCAGCGGCACTAGCGGGAGATCTTGGGAGACCCAGTACTTC. Protein product: CASGTSGRSWETQYF. The whole variable domain, filled in from reference TRBV2 and TRBJ2-5, reads EPEVTQTPSHQVTQMGQEVILRCVPISNHLYFYWYRQILGQKVEFLVSFYNNEISEKSEIFDDQFSVERPDGSNFTLKIRSTKLEDSAMYFCASGTSGRSWETQYFGPGTRLLVL.

This chain joins TRBV7-6 and TRBJ2-3; TRBD2 agrees at 7 bases. CDR1 is SGHVS, CDR2 FNYEAQ, per germline. The CDR3 has 14 amino acids. The junction had 1 base not matched to a gene; V was cut back by 3 bases and J by 1 base. In DNA, the CDR3 is TGTGCCAGCAGCTTCACTAGCGGCACAGATACGCAGTATTTT. Its protein product is CASSFTSGTDTQYF. Together with reference TRBV7-6 and TRBJ2-3, the CDR3 gives the full variable domain: GAGVSQSPRYKVTKRGQDVALRCDPISGHVSLYWYRQALGQGPEFLTYFNYEAQQDKSGLPNDRFSAERPEGSISTLTIQRTEQRDSAMYRCASSFTSGTDTQYFGPGTRLTVL.

The V call is TRBV10-2, the J call TRBJ2-1; the match to TRBD2 covers 8 bases. The CDR3 runs to 18 residues. The J segment lost 9 bases and the V segment lost 4 bases, leaving 20 bases of the junction unmatched. In germline, CDR1 is WSHSY, CDR2 SAAADI. CDR3 coding DNA: TGCGCCAGCAGTGTCCGGCTAGGCGGGAGGCTCGGCGACCGTGAGCAGTTCTTC. This gives the protein CASSVRLGGRLGDREQFF.

The chain uses TRBV5-6 and TRBJ2-1; 11 nucleotides agree with TRBD2. The trim removed 1 base at V and 0 bases at J, leaving 0 bases unmatched. The V gene's germline CDR1 is SGHDT and CDR2 YYEEEE. The CDR3 has 16 amino acids. CDR3 residues: CASSLTSGSSYNEQFF. CDR3 bases: TGTGCCAGCAGCTTGACTAGCGGGAGCTCCTACAATGAGCAGTTCTTC.

The chain combines TRBV7-2 with TRBJ2-1; no clear D gene. Germline-derived CDR1 and CDR2 are SGHTA and FQGNSA. This CDR3 region has 12 residues. V lost 4 bases to trimming and J lost 6 bases, with 7 bases between them. The CDR3 here is CASSSRGNEQFF. Written as DNA, the CDR3 is TGTGCCAGCAGCTCGCGCGGCAATGAGCAGTTCTTC.

In its sample, this clone was seen a few times. The gene calls are TRBV5-6 and TRBJ2-2; no firm D call. Germline V gene sequence: CDR1 SGHDT, CDR2 YYEEEE. Trimming stripped 4 bases from V and 6 bases from J, with 10 bases between. The CDR3 covers 13 residues. The CDR3 sequence is CASSRERSGELFF. CDR3 DNA sequence: TGTGCCAGCAGCCGAGAAAGATCCGGGGAGCTGTTTTTT.

The chain has TRBV2 and TRBJ1-1; D is unclear. The CDR3 runs to 13 residues. CDR1 is SNHLY and CDR2 is FYNNEI in the germline V gene. V dropped 6 bases and J dropped 3 bases, with 11 bases sitting between them. The CDR3 loop is CASRLDWDTEAFF. The CDR3 DNA reads as TGTGCCAGCAGGTTGGACTGGGACACTGAAGCTTTCTTT.

The CDR3 coding sequence is TGTGCCAGCAGTTTAAGGCAGGACTACGAGCAGTACTTC. Translated: CASSLRQDYEQYF. This chain connects TRBV28 to TRBJ2-7; D is uncertain. Germline CDR1 is MDHEN and CDR2 is SYDVKM. The CDR3 is 13 amino acids. Trimming stripped 2 bases from V and 3 bases from J, with 8 bases between.

J is TRBJ2-1 and V is TRBV5-1, with TRBD2 identical over 7 bases. CDR1 is SGHRS, CDR2 YFSETQ, per germline. V lost 1 base to trimming and J lost 3 bases; unmatched junction nucleotides: 4. The CDR3 runs 15 residues. DNA of the CDR3: TGCGCCAGCAGCTTGAGGCTAGCGGACTACAATGAGCAGTTCTTC. Its translation: CASSLRLADYNEQFF. The full variable domain, completed using reference TRBV5-1 and TRBJ2-1, is KAGVTQTPRYLIKTRGQQVTLSCSPISGHRSVSWYQQTPGQGLQFLFEYFSETQRNKGNFPGRFSGRQFSNSRSEMNVSTLELGDSALYLCASSLRLADYNEQFFGPGTRLTVL.